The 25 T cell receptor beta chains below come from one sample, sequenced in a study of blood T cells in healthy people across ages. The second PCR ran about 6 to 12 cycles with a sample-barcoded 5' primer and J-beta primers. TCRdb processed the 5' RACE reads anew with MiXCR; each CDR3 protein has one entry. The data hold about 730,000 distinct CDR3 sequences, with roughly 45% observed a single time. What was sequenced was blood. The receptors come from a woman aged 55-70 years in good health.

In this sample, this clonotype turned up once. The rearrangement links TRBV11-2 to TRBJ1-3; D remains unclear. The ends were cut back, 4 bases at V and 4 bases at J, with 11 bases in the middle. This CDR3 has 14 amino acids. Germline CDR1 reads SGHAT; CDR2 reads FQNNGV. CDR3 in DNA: TGTGCCAGCAGCTCGCCGTTTACCGGAAACACCATATATTTT. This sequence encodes CASSSPFTGNTIYF.

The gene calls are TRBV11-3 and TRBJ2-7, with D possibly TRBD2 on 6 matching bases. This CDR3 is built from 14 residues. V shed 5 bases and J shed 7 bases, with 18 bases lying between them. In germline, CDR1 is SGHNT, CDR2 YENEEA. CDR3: CASSPSGLANEQYF. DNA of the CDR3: TGTGCCAGCAGCCCTTCCGGGCTAGCGAATGAGCAGTACTTC.

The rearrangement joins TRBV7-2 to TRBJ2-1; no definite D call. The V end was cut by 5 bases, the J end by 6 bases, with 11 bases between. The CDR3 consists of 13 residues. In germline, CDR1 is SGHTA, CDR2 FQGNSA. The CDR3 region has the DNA TGTGCCAGCAGCGTAGTGAAGGGCAATGAGCAGTTCTTC. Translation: CASSVVKGNEQFF.

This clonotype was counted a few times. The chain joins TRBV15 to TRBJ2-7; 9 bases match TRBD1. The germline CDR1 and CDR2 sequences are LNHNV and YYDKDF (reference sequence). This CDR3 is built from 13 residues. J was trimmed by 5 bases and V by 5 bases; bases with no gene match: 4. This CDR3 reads CATSGGQGNEQYF. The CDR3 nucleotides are TGTGCCACCAGCGGTGGACAGGGGAACGAGCAGTACTTC.

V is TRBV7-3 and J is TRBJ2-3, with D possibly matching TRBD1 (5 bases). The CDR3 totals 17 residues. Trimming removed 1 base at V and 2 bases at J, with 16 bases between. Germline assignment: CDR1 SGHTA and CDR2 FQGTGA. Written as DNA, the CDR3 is TGTGCCAGCAGCTTAAGACCGGCAGGGTTTCACACAGATACGCAGTATTTT. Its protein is CASSLRPAGFHTDTQYF.

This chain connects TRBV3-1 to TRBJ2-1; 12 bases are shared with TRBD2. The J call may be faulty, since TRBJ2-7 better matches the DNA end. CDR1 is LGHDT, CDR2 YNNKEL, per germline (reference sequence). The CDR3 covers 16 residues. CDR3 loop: CASRKLAGGSYNEQYF. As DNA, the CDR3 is TGTGCCAGCAGGAAACTAGCGGGGGGCTCCTACAATGAGCAGTACTTC.

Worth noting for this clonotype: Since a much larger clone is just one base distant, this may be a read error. CDR3 in DNA: TGCGCCAGCATCCCGCGAGCGGGGTACAACAATGAGCAGTACTTC. Translating it yields CASIPRAGYNNEQYF. V and J are TRBV5-1 and TRBJ2-5, with 7 bases matching TRBD2. Germline CDR1 reads SGHRS; CDR2 reads YFSETQ. V gave up 6 bases and J gave up 11 bases; unmatched junction bases: 19. CDR3 length: 15 amino acids.

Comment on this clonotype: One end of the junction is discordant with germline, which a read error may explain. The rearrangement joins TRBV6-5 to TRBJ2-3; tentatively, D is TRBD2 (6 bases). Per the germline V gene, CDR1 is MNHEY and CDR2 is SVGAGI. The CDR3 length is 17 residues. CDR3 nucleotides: TGTGCCAGCAGTTACTCGGCGGCGGAGGGGAGCACCGATACGCAGTATTTT. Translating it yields CASSYSAAEGSTDTQYF.

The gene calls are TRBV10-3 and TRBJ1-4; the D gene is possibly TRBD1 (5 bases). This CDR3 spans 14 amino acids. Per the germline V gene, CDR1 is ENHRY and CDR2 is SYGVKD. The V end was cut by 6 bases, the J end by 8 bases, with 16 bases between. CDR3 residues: CAISPGGGEEKLFF. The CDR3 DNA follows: TGTGCCATCAGCCCCGGTGGGGGGGAAGAAAAACTGTTTTTT.

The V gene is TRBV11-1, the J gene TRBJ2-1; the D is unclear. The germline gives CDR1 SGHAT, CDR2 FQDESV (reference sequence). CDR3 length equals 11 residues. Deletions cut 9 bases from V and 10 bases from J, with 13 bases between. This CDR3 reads CASAPGREQFF. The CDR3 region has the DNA TGTGCCAGTGCGCCGGGCCGGGAGCAGTTCTTC.

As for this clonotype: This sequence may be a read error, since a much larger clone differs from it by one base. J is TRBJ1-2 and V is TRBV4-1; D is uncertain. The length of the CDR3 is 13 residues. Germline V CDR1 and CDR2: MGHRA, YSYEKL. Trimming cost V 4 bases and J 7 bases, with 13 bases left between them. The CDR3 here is CASSRMEFGGYTF. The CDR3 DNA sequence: TGCGCCAGCAGCCGGATGGAGTTCGGTGGCTACACCTTC.

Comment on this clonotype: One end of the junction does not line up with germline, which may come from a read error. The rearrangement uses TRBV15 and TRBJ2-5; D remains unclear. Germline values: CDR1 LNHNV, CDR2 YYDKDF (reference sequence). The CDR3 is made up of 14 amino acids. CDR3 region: CVTSQNWAQETQYF. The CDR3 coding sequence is TGTGTCACCAGTCAAAATTGGGCCCAAGAGACCCAGTACTTC.

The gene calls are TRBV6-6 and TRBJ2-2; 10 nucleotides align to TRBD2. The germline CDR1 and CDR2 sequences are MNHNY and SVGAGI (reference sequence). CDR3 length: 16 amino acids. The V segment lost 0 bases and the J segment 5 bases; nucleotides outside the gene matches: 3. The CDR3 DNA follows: TGTGCCAGCAGTTACTCGAAGACTAGCGGGACCGGGGAGCTGTTTTTT. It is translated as CASSYSKTSGTGELFF.

The CDR3 protein is CASSQSPPGLAGPSSYNEQYF. The CDR3 DNA is TGTGCCAGCAGCCAAAGCCCTCCGGGACTAGCGGGTCCTAGCTCCTACAATGAGCAGTACTTC. This rearrangement joins TRBV3-1 to TRBJ2-7; 12 positions match TRBD2. With 2 bases clipped from V and 7 bases from J, the junction kept 24 bases outside the gene matches. This CDR3 is 21 amino acids long. Per germline, CDR1 LGHDT and CDR2 YNNKEL (reference sequence).

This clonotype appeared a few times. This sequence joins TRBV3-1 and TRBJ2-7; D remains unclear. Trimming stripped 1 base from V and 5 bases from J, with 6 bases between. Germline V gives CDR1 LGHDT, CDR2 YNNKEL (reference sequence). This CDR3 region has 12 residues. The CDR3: CASSQVNHEQYF. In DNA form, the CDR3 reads TGTGCCAGCAGCCAAGTCAACCACGAGCAGTACTTC.

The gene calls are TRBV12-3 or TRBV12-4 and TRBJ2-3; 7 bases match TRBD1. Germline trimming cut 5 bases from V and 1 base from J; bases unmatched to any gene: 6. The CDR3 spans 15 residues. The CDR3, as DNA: TGTGCCAGCAGTATGCCGGGACAGCGCACAGATACGCAGTATTTT. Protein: CASSMPGQRTDTQYF.

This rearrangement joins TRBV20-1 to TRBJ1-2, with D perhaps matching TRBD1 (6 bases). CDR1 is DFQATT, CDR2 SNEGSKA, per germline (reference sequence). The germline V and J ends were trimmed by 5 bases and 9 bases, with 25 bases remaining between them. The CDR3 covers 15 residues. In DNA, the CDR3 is TGCAGTGCTCAGTCCCCTACCGGGACACGGGAGCGCTACACCTTC. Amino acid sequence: CSAQSPTGTRERYTF.

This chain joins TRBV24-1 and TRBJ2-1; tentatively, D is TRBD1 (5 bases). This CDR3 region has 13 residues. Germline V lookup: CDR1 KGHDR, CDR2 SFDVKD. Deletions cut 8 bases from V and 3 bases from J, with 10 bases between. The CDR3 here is CATTPGNYNEQFF. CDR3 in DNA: TGTGCCACCACTCCAGGGAACTACAATGAGCAGTTCTTC.

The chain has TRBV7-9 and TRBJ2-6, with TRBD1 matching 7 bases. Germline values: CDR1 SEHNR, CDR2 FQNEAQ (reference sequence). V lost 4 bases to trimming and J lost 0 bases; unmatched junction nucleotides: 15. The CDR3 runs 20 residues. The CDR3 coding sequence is TGTGCCAGCAGCTCTACGATCCTTGACAGGGTACGCTCTGGGGCCAACGTCCTGACTTTC. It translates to CASSSTILDRVRSGANVLTF.

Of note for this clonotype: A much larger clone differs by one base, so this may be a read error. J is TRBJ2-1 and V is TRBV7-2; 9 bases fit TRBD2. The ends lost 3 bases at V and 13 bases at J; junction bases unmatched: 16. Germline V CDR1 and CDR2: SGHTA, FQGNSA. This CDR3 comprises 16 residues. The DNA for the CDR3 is TGTGCCAGCAGCTTGATGAGCGGGGGGACCCAAGAGACCCAGTTCTTC. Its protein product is CASSLMSGGTQETQFF. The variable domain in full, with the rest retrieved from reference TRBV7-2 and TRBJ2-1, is GAGVSQSPSNKVTEKGKDVELRCDPISGHTALYWYRQSLGQGLEFLIYFQGNSAPDKSGLPSDRFSAERTGGSVSTLTIQRTQQEDSAVYLCASSLMSGGTQETQFFGPGTRLTVL.

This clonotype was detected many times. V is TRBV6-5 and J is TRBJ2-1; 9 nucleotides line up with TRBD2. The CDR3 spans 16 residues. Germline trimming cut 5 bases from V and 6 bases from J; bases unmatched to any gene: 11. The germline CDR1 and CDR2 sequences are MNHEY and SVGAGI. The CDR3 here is CASSKSAGGPGNEQFF. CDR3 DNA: TGTGCCAGCAGTAAATCGGCGGGAGGGCCCGGCAATGAGCAGTTCTTC.

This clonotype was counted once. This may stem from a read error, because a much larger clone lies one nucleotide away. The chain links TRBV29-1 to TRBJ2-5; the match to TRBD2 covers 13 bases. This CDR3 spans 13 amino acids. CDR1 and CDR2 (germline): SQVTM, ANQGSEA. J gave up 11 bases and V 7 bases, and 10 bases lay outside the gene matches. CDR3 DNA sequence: TGCAGCGCCCGGACTAGCGGGAGTAATGAGCAGTACTTC. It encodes CSARTSGSNEQYF.

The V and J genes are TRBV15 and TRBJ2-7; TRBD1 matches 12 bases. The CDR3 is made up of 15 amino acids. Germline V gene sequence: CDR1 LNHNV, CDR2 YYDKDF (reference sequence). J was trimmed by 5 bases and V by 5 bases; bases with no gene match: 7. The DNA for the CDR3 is TGTGCCACCAGCGACGGGACAGGGGGCTGGGACGAGCAGTACTTC. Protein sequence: CATSDGTGGWDEQYF. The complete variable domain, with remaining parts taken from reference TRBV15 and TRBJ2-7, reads DAMVIQNPRYQVTQFGKPVTLSCSQTLNHNVMYWYQQKSSQAPKLLFHYYDKDFNNEADTPDNFQSRRPNTSFCFLDIRSPGLGDTAMYLCATSDGTGGWDEQYFGPGTRLTVT.

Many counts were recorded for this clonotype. CDR3 DNA sequence: TGCGCCAGCAGCCAAAATCTGGGGGCCCACAATGAGCAGTTCTTC. This sequence encodes CASSQNLGAHNEQFF. The V gene is TRBV4-3, the J gene TRBJ2-1, with D perhaps matching TRBD1 (6 bases). Between the trimmed V and J ends, which lost 2 bases and 5 bases, there was a span of 13 bases. Germline CDR1 and CDR2: LGHNA and YSLEER. There are 15 residues in the CDR3.

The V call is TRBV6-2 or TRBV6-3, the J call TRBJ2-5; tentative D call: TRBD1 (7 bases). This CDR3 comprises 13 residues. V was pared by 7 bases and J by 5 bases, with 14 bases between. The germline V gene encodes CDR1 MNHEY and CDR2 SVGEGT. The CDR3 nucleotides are TGTGCCAGCAAGACGACAGGGACTGAGACCCAGTACTTC. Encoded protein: CASKTTGTETQYF.